A selection of T cell receptor beta chains follows, all from one sample in a study of blood T cells in healthy people across ages. TCRdb ran MiXCR on the 5' RACE reads and lists one entry per CDR3 protein. The sample consists of some 1.5 million distinct CDR3 sequences, approximately 28% of them appearing once. The sample comprised blood. These receptors all stem from a woman aged 30 to 39 in good health. CDR3s include the opening cysteine and the closing phenylalanine or tryptophan. The D gene is left open where the match is weak. Part of the rows lack a size; the others show once, few, many or a class for expanded clones.

J gene: TRBJ2-3
V gene: TRBV7-6
clone size: few
D gene: TRBD2
CDR3 DNA: TGTGCCAGCAGCTCCCCCGAGACTAGCGGCACAGATACGCAGTATTTT
CDR3 protein: CASSSPETSGTDTQYF

J gene: TRBJ2-5
V gene: TRBV12-3/TRBV12-4
clone size: few
D gene: .
CDR3 DNA: TGTGCCAGCAGTTTCGAGTGGGGGGAGACCCAGTACTTC
CDR3 protein: CASSFEWGETQYF

J gene: TRBJ1-1
V gene: TRBV12-3/TRBV12-4
clone size: few
D gene: .
CDR3 DNA: TGTGCCAGCAGTCGACCCTACCAGAACACGGAAGCTTTCTTT
CDR3 protein: CASSRPYQNTEAFF

J gene: TRBJ2-7
V gene: TRBV5-1
clone size: many
D gene: .
CDR3 DNA: TGCGCCAGCAGCTTCCAACTTTCCTCCTACGAGCAGTACTTC
CDR3 protein: CASSFQLSSYEQYF

J gene: TRBJ1-1
V gene: TRBV5-1
clone size: .
D gene: .
CDR3 DNA: TGCGCCAGCAGCTCTGTGACAGTGAACACTGAAGCTTTCTTT
CDR3 protein: CASSSVTVNTEAFF

J gene: TRBJ2-1
V gene: TRBV7-6
clone size: .
D gene: .
CDR3 DNA: TGTGCCAGCAGCTACGGGACGGAGGGCCCTCCACGGTTCTTC
CDR3 protein: CASSYGTEGPPRFF

J gene: TRBJ2-1
V gene: TRBV12-5
clone size: .
D gene: TRBD2
CDR3 DNA: TGTGCTAGTGGACAGCGGGGGCCCTCCTACAATGAGCAGTTCTTC
CDR3 protein: CASGQRGPSYNEQFF

J gene: TRBJ1-2
V gene: TRBV7-2
clone size: few
D gene: .
CDR3 DNA: TGTACCAGCAGCTTAGGCCAGGGTCCGAACTATGGCTACACCTTC
CDR3 protein: CTSSLGQGPNYGYTF

J gene: TRBJ2-1
V gene: TRBV29-1
clone size: once
D gene: TRBD2
CDR3 DNA: TGCAGCGTTTCCTTAGCGGGGCGTTGCAATGAGCAGTTCTTC
CDR3 protein: CSVSLAGRCNEQFF

J gene: TRBJ2-3
V gene: TRBV7-3
clone size: many
D gene: .
CDR3 DNA: TGTGCCAGCAGCTTAAGGGGCCCAGATACGCAGTATTTT
CDR3 protein: CASSLRGPDTQYF